Below, 8 T cell receptor beta chains from the same sample are listed, as sequenced in a study of blood T cell repertoires in COVID-19. Repertoires were generated with immunoSEQ multiplex PCR, while TCRdb's copy carries only in-frame clones and drops some. The sample consists of about 370,000 clones, roughly 90% of them appearing once. The sequencing sample was made of peripheral blood. All receptors come from a woman aged 25 to 45 with COVID-19, enrolled during active disease.

The J gene is TRBJ2-7, the V gene TRBV7-2; TRBD2 matches at 11 bases. CDR1 is SGHTA and CDR2 is FQGNSA in the germline V gene. The CDR3 covers 13 residues. Losses at the gene ends were 5 bases for V and 5 bases for J; bases not matched to a gene: 2. The CDR3 protein is CASSPLAGDEQYV. The CDR3 bases are TGTGCCAGCAGCCCACTAGCGGGAGACGAGCAGTACGTC.

The genes are TRBV11-2 and TRBJ2-5; 8 bases agree with TRBD1. Germline CDR1 reads SGHAT; CDR2 reads FQNNGV. This CDR3 spans 16 amino acids. V gave up 5 bases and J gave up 2 bases; unmatched junction bases: 10. CDR3 in amino acids: CASSPYPDRGQETQYF. Written as DNA, the CDR3 is TGTGCCAGCAGCCCCTACCCTGACAGGGGTCAAGAGACCCAGTACTTC.

This chain links TRBV2 with TRBJ2-1; TRBD2 is a possible D gene (6 bases). This CDR3 contains 14 residues. Germline values: CDR1 SNHLY, CDR2 FYNNEI. V lost 6 bases and J 2 bases, leaving 11 bases between the germline ends. CDR3 sequence: CASSEEGPYNEQFF. The CDR3 DNA reads as TGTGCCAGCAGCGAGGAGGGCCCCTACAATGAGCAGTTCTTC.

This clone was counted a few times. V is TRBV10-3 and J is TRBJ1-6; D uncertain. The CDR3 is 16 residues long. CDR1 is ENHRY and CDR2 is SYGVKD in the germline V gene. V was clipped by 0 bases and J by 13 bases, with 19 bases between them. DNA of the CDR3: TGTGCCATCAGTGAGTCAATTCCGTCTTTATTCGTCCCCCTCCACTTT. As protein: CAISESIPSLFVPLHF.

This clone showed up just once. The chain links TRBV6-5 to TRBJ1-3; tentative D call: TRBD1 (5 bases). Germline V gives CDR1 MNHEY, CDR2 SVGAGI. The CDR3 runs to 13 residues. Trimming removed 7 bases from V and 3 bases from J, with 10 bases in between. The CDR3 here is CASTEGYGNTIYF. CDR3 bases: TGTGCCAGCACGGAGGGGTATGGAAACACCATATATTTT.

The rearrangement joins TRBV28 to TRBJ2-5; 8 nucleotides align to TRBD1. Germline CDR1 is MDHEN and CDR2 is SYDVKM. Germline trimming cut 10 bases from V and 0 bases from J; bases unmatched to any gene: 7. The CDR3 runs 14 residues. This CDR3 is CATRTGGYQETQYF. In DNA, the CDR3 is TGTGCCACGAGAACAGGGGGGTACCAAGAGACCCAGTACTTC.

The gene calls are TRBV6-5 and TRBJ1-1, with D hard to call. This CDR3 has 14 amino acids. The V end was cut by 0 bases, the J end by 1 base, with 6 bases between. CDR1 MNHEY and CDR2 SVGAGI come from the germline V gene. The CDR3 loop reads CASSYSYTNTEAFF. CDR3 in DNA: TGTGCCAGCAGTTACTCGTACACGAACACTGAAGCTTTCTTT.

This chain joins TRBV19 and TRBJ1-5, with TRBD1 matching over 8 bases. Germline CDR1 is LNHDA and CDR2 is SQIVND (reference sequence). V shed 3 bases and J 10 bases; nucleotides not matched to a gene: 17. The CDR3 runs to 17 residues. The CDR3 loop reads CASSMGTGWPPHGPQHF. For the CDR3, the DNA is TGTGCCAGTAGTATGGGGACAGGTTGGCCCCCACATGGTCCCCAGCATTTT.